These 29 T cell receptor beta chains share one sample of origin, sequenced in a study of beta chain features in type 1 diabetes. Expressed TCRB transcripts got sequenced, as all isolated RNA was reverse transcribed. TCRdb's table, derived via immunoSEQ multiplex PCR, lists solely in-frame clones and lacks some. Of approximately 340,000 clones in the sample, roughly 16% were seen once. The sequenced material came from naive CD4+ T cells from blood. Receptors originate from a woman aged 18-29 years in good health.

This chain joins TRBV5-4 and TRBJ2-4; 8 positions match TRBD2. CDR1 and CDR2 from the germline V gene are SGHNT and YYREEE (reference sequence). This CDR3 spans 17 amino acids. Trimming cost V 7 bases and J 0 bases; bases outside gene matches: 12. In DNA, the CDR3 is TGTGCCAGCGCCAACCGGAGCGGGAGACTAGCCAAAAACATTCAGTACTTC. It is translated as CASANRSGRLAKNIQYF.

This clone showed up just a few times. J is TRBJ2-2 and V is TRBV23-1; 11 bases fit TRBD2. TRBV23-1 is recorded as an ORF, its role being uncertain. With 7 bases clipped from V and 1 base from J, the junction kept 8 bases outside the gene matches. CDR3 size: 17 residues. CDR3 sequence (DNA): TGCGCCAGCATTCTGGCGACTAGCGGGGAGAACACCGGGGAGCTGTTTTTT. It yields the protein CASILATSGENTGELFF.

This clone was seen only a few times. The gene calls are TRBV7-2 and TRBJ1-1; maybe TRBD1 (6 bases). CDR3 size: 13 residues. The germline CDR1 and CDR2 sequences are SGHTA and FQGNSA. With 4 bases removed from V and 5 bases from J, the gap between germline ends came to 11 bases. The CDR3 DNA reads TGTGCCAGCAGCTATAGAAGGGGGACTGAAGCTTTCTTT. It codes for CASSYRRGTEAFF.

This clone showed up just a few times. The V gene is TRBV19, the J gene TRBJ2-3; D perhaps matches TRBD2 (5 bases). The CDR3 is 12 residues long. CDR1 and CDR2 from the germline V gene are LNHDA and SQIVND (reference sequence). V lost 3 bases, J lost 4 bases, and 5 bases lay in between. CDR3 sequence (DNA): TGTGCCAGTAGTATGGGAGCAGATACGCAGTATTTT. Translation: CASSMGADTQYF.

This clone was detected a few times. The gene calls are TRBV30 and TRBJ2-2; a possible D gene is TRBD2 (5 bases). Germline V gives CDR1 GTSNPN, CDR2 SVGIG (reference sequence). The CDR3 is made up of 16 amino acids. The germline V and J ends were trimmed by 4 bases and 1 base, with 16 bases remaining between them. CDR3 protein: CAWTSPEGGNTGELFF. In DNA, the CDR3 is TGTGCCTGGACCTCGCCAGAGGGTGGGAACACCGGGGAGCTGTTTTTT.

The genes are TRBV10-3 and TRBJ2-5, with D perhaps TRBD1 (6 bases). This CDR3 is 12 amino acids long. In germline, CDR1 is ENHRY, CDR2 SYGVKD. Trimming removed 6 bases at V and 4 bases at J, with 9 bases between. CDR3 sequence: CAISLGGETQYF. The CDR3 DNA sequence: TGTGCCATCAGCTTAGGGGGAGAGACCCAGTACTTC.

Details on this clone: The sample carries other DNA sequences with the same CDR3. The V and J genes are TRBV29-1 and TRBJ2-5; D unresolved. Germline V gives CDR1 SQVTM, CDR2 ANQGSEA. Trimming stripped 4 bases from V and 2 bases from J, with 5 bases between. The CDR3 sequence is 11 residues long. The CDR3, as DNA: TGCAGCGTTGGCAGACAAGAGACCCAGTACTTC. Protein product: CSVGRQETQYF. The variable domain in full, with the rest retrieved from reference TRBV29-1 and TRBJ2-5, is SAVISQKPSRDICQRGTSLTIQCQVDSQVTMMFWYRQQPGQSLTLIATANQGSEATYESGFVIDKFPISRPNLTFSTLTVSNMSPEDSSIYLCSVGRQETQYFGPGTRLLVL.

This clone has just a few counts. The V call is TRBV4-3, the J call TRBJ2-7; 13 bases agree with TRBD2. V lost 4 bases and J lost 9; bases outside the gene matches: 6. The germline V gene has CDR1 LGHNA and CDR2 YSLEER. The CDR3 totals 14 residues. The CDR3, as DNA: TGCGCCAGCAGCCCCGGGACTAGCGGGACGGCGCAGTACTTC. Translating gives CASSPGTSGTAQYF.

This clone was seen a few times. The chain carries TRBV13 and TRBJ2-7; 9 bases map to TRBD1. Losses at the gene ends were 5 bases for V and 10 bases for J; bases not matched to a gene: 18. The CDR3 is made up of 16 amino acids. The V gene's germline CDR1 is PRHDT and CDR2 FYEKMQ (reference sequence). The DNA of the CDR3 is TGTGCCAGCAGCCCGGCGTTGGGGACAGGGCGCCAGGAACAGTACTTC. It codes for CASSPALGTGRQEQYF.

V usage is TRBV18 and J usage is TRBJ1-3, with D possibly matching TRBD1 (6 bases). The CDR3 loop spans 16 amino acids. The V end lost 3 bases, the J end lost 0 bases, and 12 bases lay between the germline ends. In germline, CDR1 is KGHSH, CDR2 LQKENI. CDR3 bases: TGTGCCAGCTCACCGGGAAGGGGGAACTCTGGAAACACCATATATTTT. Amino acids: CASSPGRGNSGNTIYF.

This clone was observed a few times. The chain uses TRBV28 and TRBJ2-3, with D perhaps TRBD2 (5 bases). Per the germline V gene, CDR1 is MDHEN and CDR2 is SYDVKM. The CDR3 extends over 14 amino acids. The V and J ends lost 7 bases and 2 bases respectively, with 13 bases between them. The CDR3 coding sequence is TGTGCCAGCACCCTGGACGGGATCACAGATACGCAGTATTTT. Translated: CASTLDGITDTQYF. Variable domain in full (rest from reference TRBV28 and TRBJ2-3): DVKVTQSSRYLVKRTGEKVFLECVQDMDHENMFWYRQDPGLGLRLIYFSYDVKMKEKGDIPEGYSVSREKKERFSLILESASTNQTSMYLCASTLDGITDTQYFGPGTRLTVL.

This clone has a handful of counts. The genes are TRBV28 and TRBJ2-1; 9 bases match TRBD1. J gave up 0 bases and V 9 bases, and 3 bases lay outside the gene matches. CDR1 MDHEN and CDR2 SYDVKM come from the germline V gene. The CDR3 covers 14 residues. The CDR3 sequence is CASWGQGSYNEQFF. Written as DNA, the CDR3 is TGTGCCAGTTGGGGACAGGGCTCCTACAATGAGCAGTTCTTC.

J is TRBJ1-1 and V is TRBV27, with 10 bases fitting TRBD1. CDR1 MNHEY and CDR2 SMNVEV come from the germline V gene (reference sequence). V lost 5 bases to trimming and J lost 3 bases; unmatched junction nucleotides: 9. The CDR3 has 16 amino acids. CDR3 in DNA: TGTGCCAGCAGTCCGGGACAGGGGAAACCTTACACTGAAGCTTTCTTT. Translation gives CASSPGQGKPYTEAFF.

The chain combines TRBV2 with TRBJ2-1; D perhaps matches TRBD2 (5 bases). Germline V CDR1 and CDR2: SNHLY, FYNNEI. This CDR3 comprises 14 residues. Trimming left V 6 bases short and J 0 bases short, with 9 bases between. In DNA form, the CDR3 reads TGTGCCAGCAGCCCCGAGGGCTCCTACAATGAGCAGTTCTTC. This codes for CASSPEGSYNEQFF.

Comments on this clone: Different DNA sequences within this sample yield the same CDR3. This chain connects TRBV9 to TRBJ2-5, with TRBD1 identical over 7 bases. With V trimmed by 0 bases and J by 0 bases, 2 bases remained unmatched. The germline gives CDR1 SGDLS, CDR2 YYNGEE. The CDR3 runs 15 residues. The CDR3 coding sequence is TGTGCCAGCAGCGTAGGAGGGACAGACCAAGAGACCCAGTACTTC. It encodes CASSVGGTDQETQYF.

This clone came up a few times. This sequence joins TRBV14 and TRBJ2-7; 7 bases align to TRBD2. The junction had 7 bases not matched to a gene; V was cut back by 3 bases and J by 2 bases. The CDR3 totals 15 residues. Germline assignment: CDR1 SGHDN and CDR2 FVKESK. In DNA form, the CDR3 reads TGTGCCAGCAGCCACACGGGGGGTACTCCCTACGAGCAGTACTTC. It encodes CASSHTGGTPYEQYF.

J is TRBJ1-2 and V is TRBV5-1; 7 bases align to TRBD1. CDR3 length: 13 amino acids. After removal of 4 bases from V and 6 bases from J, the junction contained 6 bases not matched to a gene. Germline lookup yields CDR1 SGHRS and CDR2 YFSETQ. The CDR3: CASSHRQGDGYTF. The CDR3, as DNA: TGCGCCAGCAGCCACAGACAGGGTGATGGCTACACCTTC.

The CDR3 bases are TGTGCCAGCAGTGAATCAGGACAGGGGAGCAATCAGCCCCAGCATTTT. Protein: CASSESGQGSNQPQHF. This chain links TRBV25-1 with TRBJ1-5; TRBD1 matches 9 bases. Looked up from germline, CDR1 is MGHDK and CDR2 is SYGVNS. The CDR3 is 16 residues long. Losses at the gene ends were 1 base for V and 1 base for J; bases not matched to a gene: 2.

The gene calls are TRBV30 and TRBJ2-1; 8 bases fit TRBD2. V was clipped by 0 bases and J by 12 bases; unmatched bases: 4. Germline CDR1 GTSNPN, CDR2 SVGIG (reference sequence). The CDR3 runs 12 residues. The CDR3 loop is CAWSVRTSRQFF. In nucleotides, the CDR3 is TGTGCCTGGAGTGTACGGACTAGCAGGCAGTTCTTC. Drawing the rest from reference TRBV30 and TRBJ2-1, the complete variable domain is SQTIHQWPATLVQPVGSPLSLECTVEGTSNPNLYWYRQAAGRGLQLLFYSVGIGQISSEVPQNLSASRPQDRQFILSSKKLLLSDSGFYLCAWSVRTSRQFFGPGTRLTVL.

The sample holds a few counts of this clone. This rearrangement joins TRBV9 to TRBJ2-1; 13 bases agree with TRBD2. CDR3 length equals 17 residues. V shed 3 bases and J 8 bases; nucleotides not matched to a gene: 11. The germline V gene has CDR1 SGDLS and CDR2 YYNGEE. The CDR3, as DNA: TGTGCCAGCAGCGCCGGGACTAGCGGGACTGGATTCGATGAGCAGTTCTTC. Its translation: CASSAGTSGTGFDEQFF. Full variable domain (missing parts from reference TRBV9 and TRBJ2-1): DSGVTQTPKHLITATGQRVTLRCSPRSGDLSVYWYQQSLDQGLQFLIQYYNGEERAKGNILERFSAQQFPDLHSELNLSSLELGDSALYFCASSAGTSGTGFDEQFFGPGTRLTVL.

The chain uses TRBV7-2 and TRBJ2-3; TRBD2 agrees at 14 bases. Germline CDR1 is SGHTA and CDR2 is FQGNSA. The CDR3 loop spans 18 amino acids. J was trimmed by 7 bases and V by 1 base; bases with no gene match: 10. The DNA for the CDR3 is TGTGCCAGCAGCTTAGGGGTCGGGACTAGCGGGAGTGCGTATACGCAGTATTTT. Amino acid sequence: CASSLGVGTSGSAYTQYF.

The chain has TRBV7-2 and TRBJ2-3; TRBD1 might be the D (6 bases). V was shortened by 1 base and J by 10 bases, with 15 bases between the two germline ends. The germline V gene encodes CDR1 SGHTA and CDR2 FQGNSA. This CDR3 region has 14 residues. Here the CDR3 reads CASSLVPRGSAQYF. The DNA for the CDR3 is TGTGCCAGCAGCTTAGTGCCCAGGGGTTCGGCGCAGTATTTT.

The chain employs TRBV5-1 and TRBJ2-5; D perhaps matches TRBD1 (5 bases). The germline CDR1 and CDR2 sequences are SGHRS and YFSETQ. The ends were cut back, 4 bases at V and 0 bases at J, with 10 bases in the middle. The CDR3 length is 14 residues. The CDR3 region is CASSPRTNQETQYF. The CDR3 DNA reads as TGCGCCAGCAGCCCCCGGACAAACCAAGAGACCCAGTACTTC.

The chain uses TRBV30 and TRBJ1-4; 7 bases align to TRBD1. The CDR3 is 15 amino acids. Unmatched junction bases numbered 9, after V lost 2 bases and J lost 6 bases. The germline CDR1 and CDR2 sequences are GTSNPN and SVGIG (reference sequence). Written as DNA, the CDR3 is TGTGCCTGGAGTCCCGGTGAGGGGGCCTATGAAAAACTGTTTTTT. Protein product: CAWSPGEGAYEKLFF.

The chain links TRBV7-9 to TRBJ2-1, with TRBD1 as a possible D gene (6 bases). The CDR3 consists of 14 residues. V was shortened by 5 bases and J by 0 bases, with 8 bases between the two germline ends. Per germline, CDR1 SEHNR and CDR2 FQNEAQ (reference sequence). The CDR3 coding sequence is TGTGCCAGCAGCCTACAGGGCTCCTACAATGAGCAGTTCTTC. Translated, it gives CASSLQGSYNEQFF.

The rearrangement uses TRBV28 and TRBJ2-1; 10 bases line up with TRBD1. After removal of 3 bases from V and 7 bases from J, the junction contained 6 bases not matched to a gene. Germline V gives CDR1 MDHEN, CDR2 SYDVKM. The length of the CDR3 is 15 residues. Written as DNA, the CDR3 is TGTGCCAGCAGTTTGGGAGGGACAGGGGCGAATGAGCAGTTCTTC. Its protein product is CASSLGGTGANEQFF.

V and J are TRBV4-1 and TRBJ2-1, with D unclear. The V end lost 1 base, the J end lost 0 bases, and 10 bases lay between the germline ends. This CDR3 has 16 amino acids. Germline V gene sequence: CDR1 MGHRA, CDR2 YSYEKL. CDR3 nucleotides: TGCGCCAGCAGCCAAGTCTGGCGGCTCTCCTACAATGAGCAGTTCTTC. Translated, it gives CASSQVWRLSYNEQFF.

This clone was detected a few times. V gene TRBV27 combines with J gene TRBJ2-7; 7 bases match TRBD1. V lost 6 bases to trimming and J lost 0 bases; unmatched junction nucleotides: 2. CDR1 is MNHEY and CDR2 is SMNVEV in the germline V gene (reference sequence). There are 13 residues in the CDR3. CDR3 sequence (DNA): TGTGCCAGCAGGGGGACAGTCTCCTACGAGCAGTACTTC. As protein: CASRGTVSYEQYF.

This clone was counted only a few times. The rearrangement uses TRBV6-6 and TRBJ1-4; 11 positions match TRBD1. Looked up from germline, CDR1 is MNHNY and CDR2 is SVGAGI (reference sequence). V gave up 8 bases and J gave up 7 bases; unmatched junction bases: 3. CDR3 length equals 13 residues. The DNA of the CDR3 is TGTGCCAGCCGGACAGGGGGCTTTGAAAAACTGTTTTTT. Translation gives CASRTGGFEKLFF.